Sequencing of this T cell receptor (beta chain) was carried out in a study of CD8+ T cells in alopecia areata. For the study at large: The study gave treated patients oral tofacitinib at 5 to 10 mg twice daily.

Following RNA extraction, reverse transcription yielded cDNA that acted as the sequencing template. Sequenced by immunoSEQ multiplex PCR; TCRdb stores in-frame clones only, minus some. The table records 95,000 to 150,000 clones, more than 40% of them present only once. As for treatment: oral pan-JAK inhibitor, 5-10 mg twice daily. As for this clone: As yet, its antigen is unknown.

V was pared by 3 bases and J by 3 bases, with 11 bases between. The germline gives CDR1 MGHDK, CDR2 SYGVNS. This CDR3 contains 15 residues. Overall study results and limits: On tofacitinib, scalp and blood still held many of the expanded lesional clones. For patients receiving tofacitinib, scalp clonality and expanded CD8+ clones among the top 100 significantly decreased.

This clonotype was obtained from a human donor with alopecia areata. V gene TRBV25-1 combines with J gene TRBJ1-4; TRBD1 might be the D (5 bases). This specimen was CD4+ T cells sorted from blood, taken at week 4, from a patient treated with tofacitinib. The CDR3 sequence is CASSDRQTANEKLFF. The DNA for the CDR3 is TGTGCCAGCAGTGACCGACAGACCGCTAATGAAAAACTGTTTTTT. Full variable domain (remainder filled in from reference TRBV25-1 and TRBJ1-4): EADIYQTPRYLVIGTGKKITLECSQTMGHDKMYWYQQDPGMELHLIHYSYGVNSTEKGDLSSESTVSRIRTEHFPLTLESARPSHTSQYLCASSDRQTANEKLFFGSGTQLSVL.